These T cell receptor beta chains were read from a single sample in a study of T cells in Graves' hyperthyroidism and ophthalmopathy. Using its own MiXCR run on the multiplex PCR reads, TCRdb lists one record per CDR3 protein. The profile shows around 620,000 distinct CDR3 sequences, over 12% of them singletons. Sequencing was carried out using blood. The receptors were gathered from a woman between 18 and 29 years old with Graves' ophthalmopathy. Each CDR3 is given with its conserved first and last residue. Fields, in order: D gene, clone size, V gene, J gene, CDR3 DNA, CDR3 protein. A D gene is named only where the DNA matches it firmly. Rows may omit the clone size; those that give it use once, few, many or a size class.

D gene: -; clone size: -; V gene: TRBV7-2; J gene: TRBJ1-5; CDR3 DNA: TGTGCCAGCAGTGGGACACATCCTAGCCCCCAGCATTTT; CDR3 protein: CASSGTHPSPQHF
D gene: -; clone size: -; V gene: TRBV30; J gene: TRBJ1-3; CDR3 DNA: TGTGCCTGCCGAAAGGGGGCTGGAAACACCATATATTTT; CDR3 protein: CACRKGAGNTIYF
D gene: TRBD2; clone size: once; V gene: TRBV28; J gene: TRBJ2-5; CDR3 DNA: TGTGCCAGCAGTTCCAGGGGGACTAGCGGGAGGGCCCAGTACTTC; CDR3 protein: CASSSRGTSGRAQYF
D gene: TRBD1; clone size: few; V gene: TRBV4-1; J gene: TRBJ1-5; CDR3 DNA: TGCGCCAGCAGTGTTGGGACAGGGAGCCAGCCCCAGCATTTT; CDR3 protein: CASSVGTGSQPQHF
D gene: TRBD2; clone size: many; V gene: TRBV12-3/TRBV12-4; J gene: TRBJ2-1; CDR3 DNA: TGTGCCAGCAGTTTGCCCGGGACTAGCGGGAGGGCGCGTCAGTTCTTC; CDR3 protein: CASSLPGTSGRARQFF
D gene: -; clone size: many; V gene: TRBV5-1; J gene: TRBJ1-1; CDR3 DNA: TGCGCCAGCAGCTTGGTAGCTACGGTAAATACTGAAGCTTTCTTT; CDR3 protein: CASSLVATVNTEAFF
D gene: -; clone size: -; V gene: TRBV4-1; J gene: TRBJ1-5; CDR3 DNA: TGCGCCAGCAGCCAAGATCCTCTGTGGGAGCCCCAGCATTTT; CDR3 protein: CASSQDPLWEPQHF
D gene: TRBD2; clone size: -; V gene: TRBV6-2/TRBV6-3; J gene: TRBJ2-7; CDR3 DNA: TGTGCCAGCAGCCCCGGGACTAGCCTTTACGTGCAGTACTTC; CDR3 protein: CASSPGTSLYVQYF
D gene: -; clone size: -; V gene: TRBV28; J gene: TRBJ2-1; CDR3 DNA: TGTGCCAGCAGTCCGCACAGCTACCGGACCTACAATGAGCAGTTCTTC; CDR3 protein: CASSPHSYRTYNEQFF
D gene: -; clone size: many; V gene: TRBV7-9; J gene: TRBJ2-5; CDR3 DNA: TGTGCCAGCAACTCGGGCGGACAAGAGACCCAGTACTTC; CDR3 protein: CASNSGGQETQYF